Each of the 23 T cell receptor beta chains below was sequenced from the same sample in a study of T cell responses to AZD1222 COVID-19 vaccine. Profiled with immunoSEQ multiplex PCR; TCRdb holds only in-frame clones, not every one. The sample records around 120,000 clones, more than 75% being singletons. Sequenced material: peripheral blood, taken on day 0 of AZD1222 vaccination. Source of these receptors: an adult in good health.

This clone has just a few counts. The chain recombines TRBV7-8 with TRBJ2-7; D is ambiguous. The CDR3 sequence is 14 residues long. Germline CDR1 SGHVS, CDR2 FQNEAQ. V was shortened by 5 bases and J by 5 bases, with 16 bases between the two germline ends. In DNA, the CDR3 is TGTGCCAGCAGCATAGACGGGCCCCTAGACGAGCAGTACTTC. Its translation is CASSIDGPLDEQYF.

The chain combines TRBV28 with TRBJ2-7, with no clear D. The CDR3 consists of 12 residues. V lost 5 bases and J 3 bases, leaving 8 bases between the germline ends. Looked up from germline, CDR1 is MDHEN and CDR2 is SYDVKM. The CDR3 sequence is CASSTPGYEQYF. CDR3 in DNA: TGTGCCAGCAGTACCCCCGGCTACGAGCAGTACTTC.

V gene TRBV24-1 combines with J gene TRBJ2-1, with 14 bases fitting TRBD2. With V trimmed by 5 bases and J by 3 bases, 2 bases remained unmatched. CDR1 and CDR2 from the germline V gene are KGHDR and SFDVKD. This CDR3 comprises 16 residues. The CDR3 reads CATSGGLAGDYNEQFF. The CDR3 coding sequence is TGTGCCACCAGTGGGGGACTAGCGGGAGACTACAATGAGCAGTTCTTC.

The chain links TRBV11-3 to TRBJ1-2; no clear D. Germline values: CDR1 SGHNT, CDR2 YENEEA. The CDR3 has 12 residues. V was trimmed by 5 bases and J by 4 bases, leaving 8 bases between them. The CDR3 DNA reads TGTGCCAGCAGCGCGGACGGCTATGGCTACACCTTC. It translates to CASSADGYGYTF. Full variable domain (missing parts from reference TRBV11-3 and TRBJ1-2): EAGVVQSPRYKIIEKKQPVAFWCNPISGHNTLYWYLQNLGQGPELLIRYENEEAVDDSQLPKDRFSAERLKGVDSTLKIQPAELGDSAVYLCASSADGYGYTFGSGTRLTVV.

This clone came up once. The rearrangement joins TRBV3-1 (or the pseudogene TRBV3-2) to TRBJ2-1, with TRBD2 matching over 12 bases. V lost 8 bases and J lost 5; bases outside the gene matches: 7. Germline CDR1 LGHDT, CDR2 YNNKEL (reference sequence). The CDR3 consists of 15 residues. The chain's CDR3 is CASSQLAGGDNEQFF. DNA for the CDR3: TGTGCCAGCTCCCAACTAGCGGGGGGCGACAATGAGCAGTTCTTC.

The rearrangement joins TRBV19 to TRBJ1-3; D remains unclear. CDR3 size: 15 residues. Germline lookup yields CDR1 LNHDA and CDR2 SQIVND (reference sequence). V lost 7 bases, J lost 0 bases, and 13 bases lay in between. CDR3 sequence (DNA): TGTGCCAGTACCCTGTCGGGCCACTCTGGAAACACCATATATTTT. This codes for CASTLSGHSGNTIYF.

This clone was seen once. The rearrangement uses TRBV11-3 and TRBJ1-2; D gene uncertain. The CDR3 runs to 14 residues. Germline CDR1 is SGHNT and CDR2 is YENEEA. Deletions cut 0 bases from V and 4 bases from J, with 9 bases between. The CDR3 sequence: CASSLDRSLYGYTF. Here the CDR3 DNA reads TGTGCCAGCAGCTTAGATAGGTCCCTCTATGGCTACACCTTC.

By share, this clone counts as medium-sized (0.01 to 0.1%). The V call is TRBV2, the J call TRBJ1-6; unclear D gene. The germline V and J ends were trimmed by 5 bases and 0 bases, with 11 bases remaining between them. The CDR3 runs 16 residues. CDR1 and CDR2 (germline): SNHLY, FYNNEI. CDR3 DNA: TGTGCCAGCAGTTTCGGGTTGAGCTCCTATAATTCACCCCTCCACTTT. It codes for CASSFGLSSYNSPLHF.

This sequence joins TRBV7-9 and TRBJ1-4; maybe TRBD1 (5 bases). Germline CDR1 reads SEHNR; CDR2 reads FQNEAQ (reference sequence). Trimming removed 5 bases at V and 5 bases at J, with 12 bases between. The CDR3 is 14 residues long. The DNA for the CDR3 is TGTGCCAGCAGCCCTACCGGGGCCAATGAAAAACTGTTTTTT. It translates to CASSPTGANEKLFF.

This chain connects TRBV19 to TRBJ2-2; the match to TRBD2 covers 10 bases. This CDR3 is 16 amino acids long. CDR1 LNHDA and CDR2 SQIVND come from the germline V gene (reference sequence). V was clipped by 5 bases and J by 4 bases; unmatched bases: 7. The CDR3 spells CASSSGLAARTGELFF. The CDR3, as DNA: TGTGCCAGTAGTTCCGGACTAGCGGCTCGCACCGGGGAGCTGTTTTTT.

The chain is built from TRBV4-1 and TRBJ2-5; 10 bases are a match to TRBD1. The CDR3 has 15 amino acids. J was trimmed by 5 bases and V by 4 bases; bases with no gene match: 7. Germline CDR1 is MGHRA and CDR2 is YSYEKL. CDR3 nucleotides: TGCGCCAGCAGCCCCTCGGGACAGGGGATGGAGACCCAGTACTTC. Translated, it gives CASSPSGQGMETQYF.

The V and J genes are TRBV7-9 and TRBJ2-7; tentative D call: TRBD2 (7 bases). Germline loops: CDR1 SEHNR, CDR2 FQNEAQ (reference sequence). Trimming removed 3 bases from V and 6 bases from J, with 9 bases in between. The length of the CDR3 is 12 residues. CDR3 loop: CASSFRGGEQYF. As DNA, the CDR3 is TGTGCCAGCAGCTTTAGGGGGGGCGAGCAGTACTTC.

The chain has TRBV24-1 and TRBJ2-7; D is perhaps TRBD2 (5 bases). V lost 6 bases, J lost 7 bases, and 9 bases lay in between. Germline CDR1 and CDR2: KGHDR and SFDVKD. This CDR3 comprises 11 residues. The DNA for the CDR3 is TGTGCCACCAGTTCGGGATATGAGCAGTACTTC. Its protein product is CATSSGYEQYF.

The chain is built from TRBV7-8 and TRBJ1-3, with D hard to call. Trimming took off 1 base at V and 7 bases at J, with 11 bases between the two ends. This CDR3 has 14 residues. In germline, CDR1 is SGHVS, CDR2 FQNEAQ. The CDR3 sequence: CASSLGRHGNTIYF. The CDR3 nucleotides read TGTGCCAGCAGCTTAGGTCGGCATGGGAACACCATATATTTT. Using reference TRBV7-8 and TRBJ1-3 for the parts outside the CDR3, the full variable domain is GAGVSQSPRYKVAKRGQDVALRCDPISGHVSLFWYQQALGQGPEFLTYFQNEAQLDKSGLPSDRFFAERPEGSVSTLKIQRTQQEDSAVYLCASSLGRHGNTIYFGEGSWLTVV.

The V gene is TRBV11-2, the J gene TRBJ2-1, with 9 bases lining up with TRBD2. The V gene's germline CDR1 is SGHAT and CDR2 FQNNGV. V was clipped by 5 bases and J by 2 bases; unmatched bases: 4. The CDR3 totals 15 residues. The CDR3 region has the DNA TGTGCCAGCAGCAACCTAGCGGGGACCTACAATGAGCAGTTCTTC. Its protein product is CASSNLAGTYNEQFF. Variable domain in full (rest from reference TRBV11-2 and TRBJ2-1): EAGVAQSPRYKIIEKRQSVAFWCNPISGHATLYWYQQILGQGPKLLIQFQNNGVVDDSQLPKDRFSAERLKGVDSTLKIQPAKLEDSAVYLCASSNLAGTYNEQFFGPGTRLTVL.

This chain joins TRBV19 and TRBJ2-1; 14 bases match TRBD2. Germline lookup yields CDR1 LNHDA and CDR2 SQIVND (reference sequence). The CDR3 length is 18 residues. The ends lost 8 bases at V and 2 bases at J; junction bases unmatched: 11. CDR3 protein: CASFTRTSGGTPYNEQFF. CDR3 nucleotides: TGTGCCAGTTTCACCCGGACTAGCGGGGGGACACCCTACAATGAGCAGTTCTTC.

V and J are TRBV14 and TRBJ2-1; a possible D gene is TRBD2 (6 bases). Germline V gene sequence: CDR1 SGHDN, CDR2 FVKESK. The length of the CDR3 is 14 residues. Trimming took off 2 bases at V and 8 bases at J, with 13 bases between the two ends. The CDR3 DNA sequence: TGTGCCAGCAGCCAAAGGGGACTCCTACATGAGCAGTTCTTC. It is translated as CASSQRGLLHEQFF.

The rearrangement joins TRBV11-2 to TRBJ2-5, with D possibly TRBD1 on 6 matching bases. Germline CDR1 SGHAT, CDR2 FQNNGV. This CDR3 region has 14 residues. Trimming stripped 4 bases from V and 4 bases from J, with 13 bases between. CDR3 protein: CASSSQQGTETQYF. The CDR3 DNA reads as TGTGCCAGCAGCTCGCAACAGGGTACAGAGACCCAGTACTTC. The whole variable domain, remainder taken from reference TRBV11-2 and TRBJ2-5, is EAGVAQSPRYKIIEKRQSVAFWCNPISGHATLYWYQQILGQGPKLLIQFQNNGVVDDSQLPKDRFSAERLKGVDSTLKIQPAKLEDSAVYLCASSSQQGTETQYFGPGTRLLVL.

The chain combines TRBV9 with TRBJ1-2; D is uncertain. The CDR3 has 11 residues. The V and J ends lost 3 bases and 8 bases respectively, with 8 bases between them. Germline assignment: CDR1 SGDLS and CDR2 YYNGEE. The DNA for the CDR3 is TGTGCCAGCAGCGCACAAAGAGGCTACACCTTC. Residues: CASSAQRGYTF.

This sequence joins TRBV6-2 or TRBV6-3 and TRBJ1-2, with D perhaps TRBD1 (5 bases). CDR3 length equals 14 residues. CDR1 and CDR2 (germline): MNHEY, SVGEGT. Trimming took 2 bases from V and 3 from J, leaving 10 bases between them. The CDR3 reads CASSYPARDYGYTF. DNA of the CDR3: TGTGCCAGCAGTTACCCCGCCAGGGACTATGGCTACACCTTC.

V usage is TRBV29-1 and J usage is TRBJ1-4; D call uncertain. Germline-derived CDR1 and CDR2 are SQVTM and ANQGSEA. V was clipped by 8 bases and J by 10 bases, with 14 bases between them. The CDR3 loop spans 11 amino acids. The CDR3 region is CSLIYGGKLFF. The CDR3 DNA is TGCAGCTTAATCTACGGAGGAAAACTGTTTTTT.

Details on this clone: A read error may account for a junction end that differs from germline. The rearrangement joins TRBV7-7 to TRBJ1-3, with D hard to call. The CDR3 sequence is 13 residues long. Germline-derived CDR1 and CDR2 are SSHAT and FNYEAQ (reference sequence). Written as DNA, the CDR3 is TGTGCTAGCAGCCGATTATCTGGAAACACCATATATTTT. This sequence encodes CASSRLSGNTIYF.

The V and J genes are TRBV12-3 or TRBV12-4 and TRBJ1-1; weak D call: TRBD1 (5 bases). The CDR3 is 12 residues long. V lost 6 bases and J 6 bases, leaving 11 bases between the germline ends. The CDR3 nucleotides read TGTGCCAGCAGGCCCGGGACGCCTGAAGCTTTCTTT. Protein: CASRPGTPEAFF.